These T cell receptor beta chains were read from a single sample in a study of blood T cell repertoires in COVID-19. Clones were read by immunoSEQ multiplex PCR, and TCRdb kept only the in-frame ones, dropping some. The data contain under 200,000 clones, approximately 87% of them seen just once; the ten biggest clones take up about 9.4%. Material for sequencing was peripheral blood. These receptors were collected from a woman in her sixties or seventies with COVID-19, enrolled during active disease. Each CDR3 is given with its conserved first and last residue. D genes are given only for firm matches. Expanded clones are given a class, and other clones once, few, many or no size at all.

CDR3nt	CDR3aa	abundance	d_gene	v_gene	j_gene
TGCGCCAGCAGCTTGGGGGGGGATTCACCCCTCCACTTT	CASSLGGDSPLHF	.	.	TRBV5-1	TRBJ1-6
TGCGCCAGCAGCTTCCGGGGACAAGAGACCCAGTACTTC	CASSFRGQETQYF	.	.	TRBV5-1	TRBJ2-5
TGTGCCAGCAGTTTATACCCGCCGGGGGGCAGCAATCAGCCCCAGCATTTT	CASSLYPPGGSNQPQHF	.	.	TRBV27	TRBJ1-5
TGTGCCATCAGCTCCGCGGGAGAGCAGTTCTTC	CAISSAGEQFF	.	.	TRBV10-3	TRBJ2-1
TGTGCCAGCAGCCAACAGGGCCCGAACACTGAAGCTTTCTTT	CASSQQGPNTEAFF	.	.	TRBV7-3	TRBJ1-1
TGCAGCGTTGCCACGGGAGGTTGGGATCAGCCCCAGCATTTT	CSVATGGWDQPQHF	few	.	TRBV29-1	TRBJ1-5
TGTGCCAGCAGTGAAGCTGCGGTAGGGGGGGCTCGGCAGCCCCAGCATTTT	CASSEAAVGGARQPQHF	.	.	TRBV6-1	TRBJ1-5
TGTGCCTGGAGTGGACAGGGGGCCCTATATAGCAATCAGCCCCAGCATTTT	CAWSGQGALYSNQPQHF	.	TRBD1	TRBV30	TRBJ1-5
TGCGCCAGCAGCTTGAGTTCCGGGGGTGGCAATCAGCCCCAGCATTTT	CASSLSSGGGNQPQHF	.	.	TRBV5-1	TRBJ1-5
TGTGCCAGTAGTATGGTAAAAGGGACTAGCGGAACCTACGAGCAGTACTTC	CASSMVKGTSGTYEQYF	.	TRBD2	TRBV19	TRBJ2-7
TGTGCCTGGAGTGATCTTGGCAGGGGATCCAATCAGCCCCAGCATTTT	CAWSDLGRGSNQPQHF	.	.	TRBV30	TRBJ1-5
TGTGCCAGCAGGAGTCACAACTATGGCTACACCTTC	CASRSHNYGYTF	.	.	TRBV28	TRBJ1-2
TGTGCCGTGTCCGGGACAGAGAATGAAAAACTGTTTTTT	CAVSGTENEKLFF	.	TRBD1	TRBV18	TRBJ1-4
TGCGCCAGCAGCTTAACCGGACAGGCAGGTGGCTACACCTTC	CASSLTGQAGGYTF	.	TRBD1	TRBV5-1	TRBJ1-2
TGTGCCACCAGCAAAGACAGGGTCTTTGGCTACACCTTC	CATSKDRVFGYTF	.	TRBD1	TRBV15	TRBJ1-2
TGCAGCGTTGACATGGACAGGGACCAATGGTTCTTC	CSVDMDRDQWFF	.	TRBD1	TRBV29-1	TRBJ2-1
TGTGCCAGCGCCTCTACAGGGGCTGACGAAAAACTGTTTTTT	CASASTGADEKLFF	.	TRBD1	TRBV6-5	TRBJ1-4
TGCGCCAGCAGCTTTCAGGGGGCGGGAGATGGCTACACCTTC	CASSFQGAGDGYTF	.	TRBD1	TRBV5-1	TRBJ1-2
TGTGCCAGCAGCCGTGGCCGACATCAGAACACTGAAGCTTTCTTT	CASSRGRHQNTEAFF	once	.	TRBV3-1/TRBV3-2	TRBJ1-1
TGTGCCAGTAGGCAGGGACAGGGTAGGAATCAGCCCCAGCATTTT	CASRQGQGRNQPQHF	.	TRBD1	TRBV19	TRBJ1-5
TGTGCCTGGAGTCCAGGCTCCTACGAGCAGTACTTC	CAWSPGSYEQYF	.	.	TRBV30	TRBJ2-7
TGTGCCACAAGCCCCGGGACAGGCCCCGCGCGTGATGAAAAACTGTTTTTT	CATSPGTGPARDEKLFF	.	TRBD1	TRBV19	TRBJ1-4
TGTGCCAGCAGCTACTATAAGGGACAGGGGCGGGCAGATACGCAGTATTTT	CASSYYKGQGRADTQYF	.	TRBD1	TRBV27	TRBJ2-3
TGTGCCAGCAGTCGGACAGATGAAGCCTACGAGCAGTACTTC	CASSRTDEAYEQYF	.	.	TRBV6-5	TRBJ2-7
TGTGCCAGCAGCCCTAAACAGGTTACTCCCTACAATGAGCAGTTCTTC	CASSPKQVTPYNEQFF	.	.	TRBV7-6	TRBJ2-1
TGTGCCAGCAGCCCCGCGCGACAGTTCTCTGGAAACACCATATATTTT	CASSPARQFSGNTIYF	.	.	TRBV9	TRBJ1-3
TGTGCCACCAGCAGGGGGGGACAGGGGAGGGAGAACACTGAAGCTTTCTTT	CATSRGGQGRENTEAFF	.	TRBD1	TRBV15	TRBJ1-1
TGTGCCAGCAGCTTAGAACGGGACAGCTATGGCTACACCTTC	CASSLERDSYGYTF	.	TRBD1	TRBV11-2	TRBJ1-2
TGCAGCGCGGGACAGTTGGATGTTGGCTACACCTTC	CSAGQLDVGYTF	.	TRBD1	TRBV29-1	TRBJ1-2
TGTGCCAGCAGTGCCAGGGCTCTTAGCTCCTATAATTCACCCCTCCACTTT	CASSARALSSYNSPLHF	.	.	TRBV6-1	TRBJ1-6
TGCGCCAGCAGCTTGGTCCTTAGCGCAGATACGCAGTATTTT	CASSLVLSADTQYF	.	.	TRBV5-1	TRBJ2-3
TGTGCCAGCAGCTCTAGCGGGGGGGCTTGGGAGACCCAGTACTTC	CASSSSGGAWETQYF	.	TRBD2	TRBV5-4	TRBJ2-5
TGTGCCAGCAGCTTGGTTAGTGCAGATACGCAGTATTTT	CASSLVSADTQYF	.	.	TRBV5-5	TRBJ2-3